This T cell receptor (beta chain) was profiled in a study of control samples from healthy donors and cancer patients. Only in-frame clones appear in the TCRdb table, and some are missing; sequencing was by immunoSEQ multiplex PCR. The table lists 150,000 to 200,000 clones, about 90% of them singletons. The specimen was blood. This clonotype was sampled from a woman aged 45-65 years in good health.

In DNA form, the CDR3 reads TGTGCCAGCAGCCGTTCACGGGGGTTTGAAGATACGCAGTATTTT. Protein product: CASSRSRGFEDTQYF. This sequence joins TRBV7-9 and TRBJ2-3, with D perhaps TRBD2 (6 bases). The germline V gene has CDR1 SEHNR and CDR2 FQNEAQ (reference sequence). The V and J ends lost 5 bases and 5 bases respectively, with 17 bases between them. The CDR3 contains 15 residues.